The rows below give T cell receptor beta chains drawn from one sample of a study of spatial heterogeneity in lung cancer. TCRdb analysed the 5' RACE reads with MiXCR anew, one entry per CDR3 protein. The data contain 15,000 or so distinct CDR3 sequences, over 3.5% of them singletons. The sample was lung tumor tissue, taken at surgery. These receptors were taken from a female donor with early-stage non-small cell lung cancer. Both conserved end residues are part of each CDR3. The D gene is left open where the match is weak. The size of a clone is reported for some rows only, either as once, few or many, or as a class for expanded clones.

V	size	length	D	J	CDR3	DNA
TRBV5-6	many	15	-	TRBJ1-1	CASTSRQGGGTEAFF	TGTGCCAGCACCTCTCGGCAGGGCGGTGGGACTGAAGCTTTCTTT
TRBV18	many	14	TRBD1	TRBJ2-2	CASSADRATGELFF	TGTGCCAGCTCAGCTGACAGGGCGACCGGGGAGCTGTTTTTT
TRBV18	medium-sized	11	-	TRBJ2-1	CASSTINEQFF	TGTGCCAGCTCAACTATAAATGAGCAGTTCTTC
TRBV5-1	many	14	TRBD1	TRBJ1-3	CASSLEGTGGTIYF	TGCGCCAGCAGCTTGGAGGGGACAGGGGGAACCATATATTTT
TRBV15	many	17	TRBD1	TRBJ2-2	CATSSRDRPPYTGELFF	TGTGCCACCAGCAGTCGGGACAGACCTCCCTACACCGGGGAGCTGTTTTTT
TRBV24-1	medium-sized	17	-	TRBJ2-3	CATSDLAGRGRTDTQYF	TGTGCCACCAGTGATTTGGCGGGGCGGGGTCGGACAGATACGCAGTATTTT
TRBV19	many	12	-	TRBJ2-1	CASSISAGDQFF	TGTGCCAGTAGTATTTCCGCAGGGGACCAGTTCTTC
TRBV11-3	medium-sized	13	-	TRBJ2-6	CASSVSGANVLTF	TGTGCCAGCAGCGTCTCTGGGGCCAACGTCCTGACTTTC
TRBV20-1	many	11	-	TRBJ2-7	CSASLIYEQYF	TGCAGTGCTAGCCTAATCTACGAGCAGTACTTC
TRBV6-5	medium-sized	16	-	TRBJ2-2	CASSYSPPANTGELFF	TGTGCCAGCAGTTACTCCCCCCCGGCGAACACCGGGGAGCTGTTTTTT
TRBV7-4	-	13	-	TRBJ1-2	CASTFSRNYGYTF	TGTGCCAGCACCTTTAGCAGGAACTATGGCTACACCTTC
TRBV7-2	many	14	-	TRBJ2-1	CASSLLGGRNEQFF	TGTGCCAGCAGCTTATTAGGGGGTAGAAATGAGCAGTTCTTC
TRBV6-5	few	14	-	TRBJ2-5	CASSYTGRGATQYF	TGTGCCAGCAGTTACACTGGCAGGGGTGCGACCCAGTACTTC
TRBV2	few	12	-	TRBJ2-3	CASSEVGDTQYF	TGTGCCAGCAGTGAAGTCGGAGATACGCAGTATTTT
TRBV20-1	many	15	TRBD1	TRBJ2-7	CSARRLGQGTYEQYF	TGCAGTGCTAGACGATTAGGACAGGGAACCTACGAGCAGTACTTC
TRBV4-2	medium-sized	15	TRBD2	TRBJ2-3	CASSVRGSQGDTQYF	TGTGCCAGCAGCGTGCGGGGGAGCCAGGGAGATACGCAGTATTTT
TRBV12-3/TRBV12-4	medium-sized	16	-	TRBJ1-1	CASSRLTGRLNTEAFF	TGTGCCAGCAGTCGCTTGACGGGACGGCTGAACACTGAAGCTTTCTTT
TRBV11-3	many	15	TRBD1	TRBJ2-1	CASSPTQGAYNEQFF	TGTGCCAGCAGCCCTACACAGGGGGCGTACAATGAGCAGTTCTTC
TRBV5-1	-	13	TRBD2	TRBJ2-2	CASSSGGTGELFF	TGCGCCAGCAGTTCGGGGGGGACCGGGGAGCTGTTTTTT
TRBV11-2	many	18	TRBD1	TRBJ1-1	CASRPGPGQGGENTEAFF	TGTGCCAGCAGGCCTGGACCGGGACAGGGGGGAGAGAACACTGAAGCTTTCTTT
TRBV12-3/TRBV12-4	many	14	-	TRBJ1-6	CASSFLGMNSPLHF	TGTGCCAGCAGTTTTCTCGGGATGAATTCACCCCTCCACTTT
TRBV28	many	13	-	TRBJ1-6	CASSYWSYSPLHF	TGTGCCAGCAGTTACTGGTCCTATTCACCCCTCCACTTT
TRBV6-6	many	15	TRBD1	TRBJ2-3	CASRRGQGFSDTQYF	TGTGCCAGCAGACGAGGACAGGGGTTTTCAGATACGCAGTATTTT
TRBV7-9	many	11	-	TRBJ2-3	CASSFEDTQYF	TGTGCCAGCAGCTTTGAGGATACGCAGTATTTT
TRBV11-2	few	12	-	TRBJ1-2	CASRLELYGYTF	TGTGCCAGCAGATTGGAACTTTATGGCTACACCTTC
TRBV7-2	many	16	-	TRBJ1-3	CASSLGVLSSGNTIYF	TGTGCCAGCAGCTTAGGTGTCCTGAGCTCTGGAAACACCATATATTTT
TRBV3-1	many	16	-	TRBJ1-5	CASSPRELFGNQPQHF	TGTGCCAGCAGCCCGAGGGAACTCTTTGGCAATCAGCCCCAGCATTTT
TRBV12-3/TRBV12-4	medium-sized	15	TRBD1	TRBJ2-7	CASSLGQGGPYEQYF	TGTGCCAGCAGTTTAGGACAGGGCGGGCCCTACGAGCAGTACTTC
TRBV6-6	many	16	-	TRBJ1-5	CASSYNQAGARQPQHF	TGTGCCAGCAGTTACAATCAGGCAGGGGCTCGACAGCCCCAGCATTTT
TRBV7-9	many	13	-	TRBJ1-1	CASSSSGRTEAFF	TGTGCCAGCAGCTCTTCAGGGCGTACTGAAGCTTTCTTT
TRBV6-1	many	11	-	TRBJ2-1	CASSELVGQFF	TGTGCCAGCAGTGAACTAGTTGGGCAGTTCTTC
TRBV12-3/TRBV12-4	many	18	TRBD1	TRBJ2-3	CASSLGRDRVNGADTQYF	TGTGCCAGCAGTTTAGGACGTGACAGGGTCAATGGGGCAGATACGCAGTATTTT
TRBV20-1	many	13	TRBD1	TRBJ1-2	CSAKGQGAYGYTF	TGCAGTGCTAAGGGACAGGGGGCGTATGGCTACACCTTC
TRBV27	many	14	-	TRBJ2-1	CASSFRRSANEQFF	TGTGCCAGCAGTTTTAGGCGGTCCGCCAATGAGCAGTTCTTC
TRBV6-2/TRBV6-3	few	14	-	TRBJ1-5	CASSYRGGNQPQHF	TGTGCCAGCAGTTACAGGGGCGGCAATCAGCCCCAGCATTTT
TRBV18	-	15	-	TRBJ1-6	CASSPIGDYNSPLHF	TGTGCCAGCTCACCAATAGGAGACTATAATTCACCCCTCCACTTT
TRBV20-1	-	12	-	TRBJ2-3	CSAIGGTDTQYF	TGCAGTGCTATCGGGGGCACAGATACGCAGTATTTT
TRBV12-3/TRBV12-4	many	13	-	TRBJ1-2	CASSLQGNYGYTF	TGTGCCAGCAGTTTGCAGGGGAACTATGGCTACACCTTC
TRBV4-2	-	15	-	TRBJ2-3	CASSRSRGRTDTQYF	TGTGCCAGCAGCCGGAGCCGGGGGCGGACAGATACGCAGTATTTT
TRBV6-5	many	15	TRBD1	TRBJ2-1	CASRKDRDGDNEQFF	TGTGCCAGCAGGAAGGACAGGGATGGAGACAATGAGCAGTTCTTC
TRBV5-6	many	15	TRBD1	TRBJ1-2	CASSWDGQGRGGYTF	TGTGCCAGCAGCTGGGACGGACAGGGAAGGGGTGGCTACACCTTC
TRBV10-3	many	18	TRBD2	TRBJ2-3	CAISESLGTSGSTDTQYF	TGTGCCATCAGTGAGTCGTTGGGGACTAGCGGTAGCACAGATACGCAGTATTTT